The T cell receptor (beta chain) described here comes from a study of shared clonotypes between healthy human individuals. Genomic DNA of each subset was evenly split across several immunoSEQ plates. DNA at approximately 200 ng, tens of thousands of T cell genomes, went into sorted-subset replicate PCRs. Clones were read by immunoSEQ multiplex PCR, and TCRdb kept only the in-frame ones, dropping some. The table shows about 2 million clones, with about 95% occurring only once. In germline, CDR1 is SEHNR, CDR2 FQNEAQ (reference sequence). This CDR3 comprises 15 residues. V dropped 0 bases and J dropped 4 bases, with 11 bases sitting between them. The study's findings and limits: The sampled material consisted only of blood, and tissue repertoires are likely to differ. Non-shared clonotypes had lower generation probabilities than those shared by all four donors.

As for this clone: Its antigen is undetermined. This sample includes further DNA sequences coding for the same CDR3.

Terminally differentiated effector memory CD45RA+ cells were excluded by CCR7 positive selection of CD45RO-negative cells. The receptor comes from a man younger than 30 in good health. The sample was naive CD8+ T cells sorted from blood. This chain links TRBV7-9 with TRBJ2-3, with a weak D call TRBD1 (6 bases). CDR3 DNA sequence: TGTGCCAGCAGCTTAGCACAGGGCGGACCAGATACGCAGTATTTT. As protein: CASSLAQGGPDTQYF.